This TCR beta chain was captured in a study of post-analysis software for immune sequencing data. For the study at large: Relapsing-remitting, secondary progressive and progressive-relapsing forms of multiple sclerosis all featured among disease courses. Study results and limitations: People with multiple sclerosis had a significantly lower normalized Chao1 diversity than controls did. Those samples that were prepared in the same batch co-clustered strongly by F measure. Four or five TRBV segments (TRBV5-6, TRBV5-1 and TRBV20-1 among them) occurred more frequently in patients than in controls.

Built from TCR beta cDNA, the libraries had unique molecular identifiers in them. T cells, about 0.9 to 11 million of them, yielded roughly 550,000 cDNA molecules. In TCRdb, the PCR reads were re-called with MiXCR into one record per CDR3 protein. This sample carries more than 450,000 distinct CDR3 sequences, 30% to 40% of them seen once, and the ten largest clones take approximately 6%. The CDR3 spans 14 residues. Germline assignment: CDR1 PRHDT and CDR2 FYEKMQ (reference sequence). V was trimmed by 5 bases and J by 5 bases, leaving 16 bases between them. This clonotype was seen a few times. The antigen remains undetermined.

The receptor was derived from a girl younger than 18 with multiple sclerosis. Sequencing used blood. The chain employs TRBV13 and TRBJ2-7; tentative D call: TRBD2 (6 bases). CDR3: CASSADGTPHEQYF. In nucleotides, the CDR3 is TGTGCCAGCAGCGCCGATGGGACTCCCCACGAGCAGTACTTC.